This T cell receptor (beta chain) was captured by sequencing in a study of T cell changes during pregnancy in multiple sclerosis. Clones were read by immunoSEQ multiplex PCR, and TCRdb kept only the in-frame ones, dropping some. The repertoire holds 60,000 or so clones, 89% seen once, with 2% to 3% in the top ten. Trimming left V 4 bases short and J 0 bases short, with 8 bases between. CDR3 length equals 14 residues. The germline V gene encodes CDR1 LGHNA and CDR2 YSLEER. The sample was peripheral blood, taken in the first trimester of pregnancy. The rearrangement links TRBV4-3 to TRBJ2-3; D ambiguous. The TCR comes from a female donor with multiple sclerosis, enrolled in a pregnancy study. The CDR3 DNA follows: TGCGCCAGCAGCCGTGGGCAAAGCACAGATACGCAGTATTTT. Translating gives CASSRGQSTDTQYF.